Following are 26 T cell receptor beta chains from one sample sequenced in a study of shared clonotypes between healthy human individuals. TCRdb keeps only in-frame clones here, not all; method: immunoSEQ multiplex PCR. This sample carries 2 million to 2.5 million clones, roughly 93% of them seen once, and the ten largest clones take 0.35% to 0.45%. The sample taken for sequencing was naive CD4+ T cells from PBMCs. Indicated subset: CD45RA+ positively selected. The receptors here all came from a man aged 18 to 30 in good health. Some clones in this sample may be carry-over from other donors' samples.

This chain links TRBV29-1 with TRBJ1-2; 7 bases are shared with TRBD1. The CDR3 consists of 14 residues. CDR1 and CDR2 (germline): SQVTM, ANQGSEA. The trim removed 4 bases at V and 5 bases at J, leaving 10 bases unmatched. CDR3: CSVGEGASGYGYTF. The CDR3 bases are TGCAGCGTTGGGGAGGGGGCTTCTGGTTATGGCTACACCTTC.

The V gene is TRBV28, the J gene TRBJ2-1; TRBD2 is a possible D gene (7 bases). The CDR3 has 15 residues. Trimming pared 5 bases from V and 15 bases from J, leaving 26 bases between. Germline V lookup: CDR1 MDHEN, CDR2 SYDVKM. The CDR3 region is CASSTQGGGGEIWFF. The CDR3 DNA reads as TGTGCCAGCAGTACCCAAGGGGGGGGAGGTGAGATATGGTTCTTC.

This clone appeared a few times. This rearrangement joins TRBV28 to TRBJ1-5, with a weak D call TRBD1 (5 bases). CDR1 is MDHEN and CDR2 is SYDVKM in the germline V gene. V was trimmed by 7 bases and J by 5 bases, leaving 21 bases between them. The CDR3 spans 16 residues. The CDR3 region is CASTPVVAGRDQPQHF. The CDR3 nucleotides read TGTGCCAGCACCCCGGTCGTAGCAGGGAGGGATCAGCCCCAGCATTTT. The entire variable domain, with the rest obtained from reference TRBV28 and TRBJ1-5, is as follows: DVKVTQSSRYLVKRTGEKVFLECVQDMDHENMFWYRQDPGLGLRLIYFSYDVKMKEKGDIPEGYSVSREKKERFSLILESASTNQTSMYLCASTPVVAGRDQPQHFGDGTRLSIL.

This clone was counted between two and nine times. The CDR3 DNA is TGTGCCAGCAGCCTCGGGACAATAGACTATGGCTACACCTTC. It yields the protein CASSLGTIDYGYTF. The rearrangement uses TRBV14 and TRBJ1-2; D may be TRBD1 (6 bases). V was cut by 4 bases and J by 3 bases, with 12 bases left in between. Germline V CDR1 and CDR2: SGHDN, FVKESK. This CDR3 contains 14 residues. The full variable domain, rest sourced from reference TRBV14 and TRBJ1-2, is EAGVTQFPSHSVIEKGQTVTLRCDPISGHDNLYWYRRVMGKEIKFLLHFVKESKQDESGMPNNRFLAERTGGTYSTLKVQPAELEDSGVYFCASSLGTIDYGYTFGSGTRLTVV.

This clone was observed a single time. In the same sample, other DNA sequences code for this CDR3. CDR3 DNA: TGCGCCAGCAGCTTGGGTAGCGGAGACTACAATGAGCAGTTCTTC. Protein sequence: CASSLGSGDYNEQFF. The chain links TRBV5-1 to TRBJ2-1; TRBD2 is a possible D gene (6 bases). Germline values: CDR1 SGHRS, CDR2 YFSETQ. The CDR3 loop spans 15 amino acids. V was pared by 0 bases and J by 3 bases, with 10 bases between.

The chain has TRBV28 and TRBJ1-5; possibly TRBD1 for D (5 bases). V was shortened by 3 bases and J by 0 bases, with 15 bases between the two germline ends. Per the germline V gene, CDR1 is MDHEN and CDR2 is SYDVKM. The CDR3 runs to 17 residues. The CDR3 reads CASSFGGTHDSNQPQHF. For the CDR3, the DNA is TGTGCCAGCAGTTTTGGGGGGACCCATGATAGCAATCAGCCCCAGCATTTT.

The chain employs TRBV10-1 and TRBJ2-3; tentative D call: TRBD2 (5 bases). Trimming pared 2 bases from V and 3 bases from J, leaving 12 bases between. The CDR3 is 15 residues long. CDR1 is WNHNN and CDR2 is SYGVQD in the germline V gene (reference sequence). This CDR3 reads CASSETPPGTDTQYF. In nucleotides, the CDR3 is TGCGCCAGCAGTGAGACCCCTCCGGGGACAGATACGCAGTATTTT.

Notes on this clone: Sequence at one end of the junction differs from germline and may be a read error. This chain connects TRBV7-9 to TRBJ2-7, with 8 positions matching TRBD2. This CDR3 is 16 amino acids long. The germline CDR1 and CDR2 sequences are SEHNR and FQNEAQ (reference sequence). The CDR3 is CASSLVAGRDTYGQYF. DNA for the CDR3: TGTGCCAGCAGCTTAGTGGCCGGGAGGGATACCTACGGGCAGTACTTC.

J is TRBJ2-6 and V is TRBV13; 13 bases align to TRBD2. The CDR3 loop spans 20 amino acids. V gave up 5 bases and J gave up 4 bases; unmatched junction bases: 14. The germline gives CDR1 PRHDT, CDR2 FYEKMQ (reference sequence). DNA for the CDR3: TGTGCCAGCAGCCGCCTCGTCGGACTAGCGGGAGCGGAAGGGGCCAACGTCCTGACTTTC. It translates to CASSRLVGLAGAEGANVLTF.

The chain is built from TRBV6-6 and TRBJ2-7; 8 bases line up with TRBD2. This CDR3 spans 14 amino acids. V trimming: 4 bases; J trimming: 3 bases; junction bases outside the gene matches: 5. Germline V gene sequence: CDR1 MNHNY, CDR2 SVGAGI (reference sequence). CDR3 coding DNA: TGTGCCAGCAGTTTGGGACTAGTAAGCTACGAGCAGTACTTC. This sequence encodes CASSLGLVSYEQYF.

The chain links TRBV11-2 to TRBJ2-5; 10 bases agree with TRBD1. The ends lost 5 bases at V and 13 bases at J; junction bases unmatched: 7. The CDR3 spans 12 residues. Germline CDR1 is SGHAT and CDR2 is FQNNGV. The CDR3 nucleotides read TGTGCCAGCAGCGTGGACAGGGGGTTCATGTACTTC. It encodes CASSVDRGFMYF.

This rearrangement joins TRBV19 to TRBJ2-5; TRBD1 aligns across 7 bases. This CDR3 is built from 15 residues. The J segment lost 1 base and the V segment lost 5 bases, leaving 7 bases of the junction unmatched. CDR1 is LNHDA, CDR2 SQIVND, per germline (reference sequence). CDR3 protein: CASSATDRAQETQYF. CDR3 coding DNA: TGTGCCAGTAGTGCCACCGACAGGGCCCAAGAGACCCAGTACTTC.

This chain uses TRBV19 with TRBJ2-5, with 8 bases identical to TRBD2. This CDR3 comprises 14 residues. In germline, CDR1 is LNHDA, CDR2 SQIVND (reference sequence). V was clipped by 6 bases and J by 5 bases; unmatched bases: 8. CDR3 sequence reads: CASRPGGRSETQYF. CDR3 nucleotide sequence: TGTGCCAGTAGGCCGGGGGGGCGATCCGAGACCCAGTACTTC.

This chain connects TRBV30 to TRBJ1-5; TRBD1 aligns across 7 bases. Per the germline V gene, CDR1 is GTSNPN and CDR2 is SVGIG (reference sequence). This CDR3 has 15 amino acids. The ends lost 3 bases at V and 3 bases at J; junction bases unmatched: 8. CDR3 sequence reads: CAWSASGTVNQPQHF. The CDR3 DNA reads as TGTGCCTGGAGCGCGAGTGGGACAGTCAATCAGCCCCAGCATTTT. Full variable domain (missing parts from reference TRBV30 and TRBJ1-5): SQTIHQWPATLVQPVGSPLSLECTVEGTSNPNLYWYRQAAGRGLQLLFYSVGIGQISSEVPQNLSASRPQDRQFILSSKKLLLSDSGFYLCAWSASGTVNQPQHFGDGTRLSIL.

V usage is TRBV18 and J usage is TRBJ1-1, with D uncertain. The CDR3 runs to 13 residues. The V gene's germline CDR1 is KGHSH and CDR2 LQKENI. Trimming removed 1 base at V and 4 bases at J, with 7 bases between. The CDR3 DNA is TGTGCCAGCTCACCACAGGTAGCCACTGAAGCTTTCTTT. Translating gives CASSPQVATEAFF.

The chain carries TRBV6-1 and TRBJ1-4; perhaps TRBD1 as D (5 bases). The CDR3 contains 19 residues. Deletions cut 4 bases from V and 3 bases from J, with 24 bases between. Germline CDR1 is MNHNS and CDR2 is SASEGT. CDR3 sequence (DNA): TGTGCCAGCAGTGGCCCTCCGGCGGAGGGGCGGCTGGCTAATGAAAAACTGTTTTTT. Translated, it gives CASSGPPAEGRLANEKLFF.

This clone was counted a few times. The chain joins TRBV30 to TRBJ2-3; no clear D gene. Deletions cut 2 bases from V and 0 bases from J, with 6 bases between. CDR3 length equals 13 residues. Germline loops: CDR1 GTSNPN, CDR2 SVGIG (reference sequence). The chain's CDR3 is CAWSHDSTDTQYF. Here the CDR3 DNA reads TGTGCCTGGAGTCACGACAGCACAGATACGCAGTATTTT.

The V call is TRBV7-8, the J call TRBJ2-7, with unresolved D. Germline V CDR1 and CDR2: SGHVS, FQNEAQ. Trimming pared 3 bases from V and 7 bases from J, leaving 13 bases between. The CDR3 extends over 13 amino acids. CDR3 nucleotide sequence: TGTGCCAGCAGCTTTAGGCAAGGCTTAGAGCAGTACTTC. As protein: CASSFRQGLEQYF.

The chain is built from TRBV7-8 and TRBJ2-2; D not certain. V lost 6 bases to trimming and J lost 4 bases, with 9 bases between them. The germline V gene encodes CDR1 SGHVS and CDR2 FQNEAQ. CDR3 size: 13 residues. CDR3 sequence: CASSSQSTGELFF. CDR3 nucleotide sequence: TGTGCCAGCAGTAGTCAAAGCACCGGGGAGCTGTTTTTT.

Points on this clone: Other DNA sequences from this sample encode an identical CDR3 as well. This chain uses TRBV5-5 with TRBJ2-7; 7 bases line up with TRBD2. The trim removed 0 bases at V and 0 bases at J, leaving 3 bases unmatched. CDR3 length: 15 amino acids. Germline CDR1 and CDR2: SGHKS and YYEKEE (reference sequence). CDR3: CASSLAGGSSYEQYF. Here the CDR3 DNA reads TGTGCCAGCAGCTTGGCAGGCGGGAGCTCCTACGAGCAGTACTTC. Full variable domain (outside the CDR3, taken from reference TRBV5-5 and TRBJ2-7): DAGVTQSPTHLIKTRGQQVTLRCSPISGHKSVSWYQQVLGQGPQFIFQYYEKEERGRGNFPDRFSARQFPNYSSELNVNALLLGDSALYLCASSLAGGSSYEQYFGPGTRLTVT.

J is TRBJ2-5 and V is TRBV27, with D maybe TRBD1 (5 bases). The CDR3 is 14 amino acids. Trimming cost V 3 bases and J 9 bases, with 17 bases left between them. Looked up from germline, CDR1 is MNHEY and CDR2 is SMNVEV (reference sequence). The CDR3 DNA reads TGTGCCAGCAGTTTTGACAGAACCAAGAGACCCCAGTACTTC. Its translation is CASSFDRTKRPQYF.

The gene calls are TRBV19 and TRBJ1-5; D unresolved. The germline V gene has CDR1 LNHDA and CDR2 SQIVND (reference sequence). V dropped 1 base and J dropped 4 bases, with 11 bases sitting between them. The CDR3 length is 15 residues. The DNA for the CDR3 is TGTGCCAGTAGTATAGCTATTTTACAGAATCAGCCCCAGCATTTT. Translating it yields CASSIAILQNQPQHF. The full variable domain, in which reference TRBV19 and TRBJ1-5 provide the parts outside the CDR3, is DGGITQSPKYLFRKEGQNVTLSCEQNLNHDAMYWYRQDPGQGLRLIYYSQIVNDFQKGDIAEGYSVSREKKESFPLTVTSAQKNPTAFYLCASSIAILQNQPQHFGDGTRLSIL.

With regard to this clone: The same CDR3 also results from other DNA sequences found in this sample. CDR3 DNA: TGTGCCAGCAGTGAACAGGGTTCTAACTATGGCTACACCTTC. Its protein is CASSEQGSNYGYTF. The V and J genes are TRBV6-1 and TRBJ1-2; D is possibly TRBD1 (5 bases). V was shortened by 2 bases and J by 0 bases, with 7 bases between the two germline ends. Germline CDR1 MNHNS, CDR2 SASEGT. The CDR3 totals 14 residues.

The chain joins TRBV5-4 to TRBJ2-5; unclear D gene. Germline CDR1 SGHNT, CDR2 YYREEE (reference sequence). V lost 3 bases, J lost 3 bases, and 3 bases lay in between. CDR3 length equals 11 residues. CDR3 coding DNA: TGTGCCAGCAGCTATGAAGAGACCCAGTACTTC. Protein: CASSYEETQYF.

CDR3 in DNA: TGTGCCAGCAGCCCGGCGGGCACAGATACGCAGTATTTT. Translation gives CASSPAGTDTQYF. The V and J genes are TRBV7-8 and TRBJ2-3; D gene ambiguous. Germline V gives CDR1 SGHVS, CDR2 FQNEAQ. The CDR3 is 13 residues long. V was pared by 5 bases and J by 1 base, with 7 bases between.

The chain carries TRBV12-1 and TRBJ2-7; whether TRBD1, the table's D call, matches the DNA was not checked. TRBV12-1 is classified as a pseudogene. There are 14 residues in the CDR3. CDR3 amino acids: CASSPPGGAYEQYF. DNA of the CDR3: TGTGCCAGCAGCCCCCCAGGGGGTGCCTACGAGCAGTACTTC.